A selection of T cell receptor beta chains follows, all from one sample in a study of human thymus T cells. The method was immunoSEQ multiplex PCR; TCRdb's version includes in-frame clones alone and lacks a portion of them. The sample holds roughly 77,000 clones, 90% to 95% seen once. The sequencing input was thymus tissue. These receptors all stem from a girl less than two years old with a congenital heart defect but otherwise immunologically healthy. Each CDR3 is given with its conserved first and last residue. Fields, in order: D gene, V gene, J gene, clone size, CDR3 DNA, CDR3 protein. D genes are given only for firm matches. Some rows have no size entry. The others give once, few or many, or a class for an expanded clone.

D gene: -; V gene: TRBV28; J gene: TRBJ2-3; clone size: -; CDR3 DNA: TGTGCCAGCAGTTTATGTGCCCCCGAGACCATCCTGTATCCAGATACGCAGTATTTT; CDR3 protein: CASSLCAPETILYPDTQYF
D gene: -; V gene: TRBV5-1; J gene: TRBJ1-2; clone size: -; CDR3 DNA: TGCGCCAGCGGCGAGCTGGATGGCTACACCTTC; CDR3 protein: CASGELDGYTF
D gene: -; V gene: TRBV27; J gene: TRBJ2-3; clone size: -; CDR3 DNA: TGTGCCAGCAGTTTTGCAGGGGCCAAAGATACGCAGTATTTT; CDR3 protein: CASSFAGAKDTQYF
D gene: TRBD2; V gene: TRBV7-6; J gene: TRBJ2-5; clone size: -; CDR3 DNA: TGTGCCAGCAGCCGAGCTAGCGGGAGGGCCCTCGAGGAGACCCAGTACTTC; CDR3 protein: CASSRASGRALEETQYF
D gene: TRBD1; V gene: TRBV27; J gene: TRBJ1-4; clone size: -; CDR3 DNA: TGTGCCAGCAGTCTCCGACAGGGGGCTGAAAAACTGTTTTTT; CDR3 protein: CASSLRQGAEKLFF
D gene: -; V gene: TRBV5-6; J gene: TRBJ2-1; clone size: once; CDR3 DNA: TGTGCCAGCAGCCCAGGACCGAGTCTCTCCTACAATGAGCAGTTCTTC; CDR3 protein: CASSPGPSLSYNEQFF
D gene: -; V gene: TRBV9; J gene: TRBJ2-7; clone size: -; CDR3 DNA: TGTGCCAGCAGCGTAGTAGGTAGGGGGGACTACGAGCAGTACTTC; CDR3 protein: CASSVVGRGDYEQYF
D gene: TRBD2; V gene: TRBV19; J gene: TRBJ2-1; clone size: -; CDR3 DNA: TGTGCCAGTAGTCGGACTAGCGGACACAATGAGCAGTTCTTC; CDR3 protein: CASSRTSGHNEQFF
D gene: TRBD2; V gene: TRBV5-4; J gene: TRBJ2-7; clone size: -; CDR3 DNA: TGTGCCAGCAGCTTTATTTTGCGGGAGAGGACCTACGAGCAGTACTTC; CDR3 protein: CASSFILRERTYEQYF
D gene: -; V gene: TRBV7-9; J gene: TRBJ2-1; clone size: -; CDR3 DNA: TGTGCCAGCAGCCCTTGGGCGGGGAGAGGTGGGAATGAGCAGTTCTTC; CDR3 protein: CASSPWAGRGGNEQFF
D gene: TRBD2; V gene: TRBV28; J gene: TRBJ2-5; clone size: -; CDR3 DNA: TGTGCCAGCAGTCCACCCCGGGGGGGCGAGACCCAGTACTTC; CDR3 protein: CASSPPRGGETQYF
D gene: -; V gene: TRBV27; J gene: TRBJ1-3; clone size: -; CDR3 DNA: TGTGCCAGCATCGCGAGGTTAGGGATTCGGAACACCATATATTTT; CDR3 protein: CASIARLGIRNTIYF
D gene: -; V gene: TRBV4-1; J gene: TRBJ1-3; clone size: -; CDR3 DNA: TGCGCCAGCAGCCATTCTATCCCGCCAGAGGGGGGCCAGACTGGAAACACCATATATTTT; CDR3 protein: CASSHSIPPEGGQTGNTIYF
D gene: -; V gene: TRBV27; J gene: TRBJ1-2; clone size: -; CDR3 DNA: TGTGCCAGCAGTTTGGCGGGGAAGGGGTTAGGGAACACCTTC; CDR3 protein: CASSLAGKGLGNTF
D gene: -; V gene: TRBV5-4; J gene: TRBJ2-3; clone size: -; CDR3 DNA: TGTGCCAGCAGCTCCGTGGGCCGAGGCCATACGCAGTATTTT; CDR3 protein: CASSSVGRGHTQYF
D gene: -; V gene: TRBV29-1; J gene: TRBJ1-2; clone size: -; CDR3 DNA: TGCAGCGTTGAAGGGGGCCCCATAGATGGCTACACCTTC; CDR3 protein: CSVEGGPIDGYTF
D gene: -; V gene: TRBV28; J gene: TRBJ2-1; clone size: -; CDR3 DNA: TGTGCCAGCAGTTTATCAGGGGATTGCTCCTACAATGAGCAGTTCTTC; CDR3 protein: CASSLSGDCSYNEQFF
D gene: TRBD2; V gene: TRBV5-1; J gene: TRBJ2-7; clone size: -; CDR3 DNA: TGCGCCAGCAGCTTGGCGCCTAGCGGGTCTAGCGGGAGTAGACGGGGGTGGGAGCAGTACTTC; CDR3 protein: CASSLAPSGSSGSRRGWEQYF
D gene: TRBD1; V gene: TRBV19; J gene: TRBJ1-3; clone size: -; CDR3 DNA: TGTGCCAGTAGTATAACCCCGGACAGGGGAGATCCCTTCTCTGGAAACACCATATATTTT; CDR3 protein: CASSITPDRGDPFSGNTIYF
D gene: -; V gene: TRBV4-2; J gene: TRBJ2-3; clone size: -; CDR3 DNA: TGTGCCAGCAGCCAAGCGGACGGGGCGGATACGCAGTATTTT; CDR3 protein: CASSQADGADTQYF
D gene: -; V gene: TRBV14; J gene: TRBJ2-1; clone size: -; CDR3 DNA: TGTGCCAGCAGCACAGGGTGGGGATTTGCCTACAATGAGCAGTTCTTC; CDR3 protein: CASSTGWGFAYNEQFF
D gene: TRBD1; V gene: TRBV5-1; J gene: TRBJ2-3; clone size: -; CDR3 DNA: TGCGCCAGCAGCTCCGGGACAGGGGAAGCAGATACGCAGTATTTT; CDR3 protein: CASSSGTGEADTQYF
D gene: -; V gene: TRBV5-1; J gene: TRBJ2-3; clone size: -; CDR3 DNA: TGCGCCAGCAGCTTGGCCGTACAGGTTAGCACAGATACGCAGTATTTT; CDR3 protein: CASSLAVQVSTDTQYF